These T cell receptor beta chains were read from a single sample in a study of T cell responses to AZD1222 COVID-19 vaccine. Assay: immunoSEQ multiplex PCR; the TCRdb copy retains only in-frame clones and omits some. The sample has 150,000 to 200,000 clones; about nine tenths are singletons. The sample was peripheral blood, taken 28 days after the second AZD1222 dose. These receptors came from an adult who received the AZD1222 COVID-19 vaccine. CDR3s include the opening cysteine and the closing phenylalanine or tryptophan. A D gene is named only where the DNA matches it firmly. Clone sizes are given selectively: once, few, many, or a class where the clone is expanded.

d_gene	abundance	v_gene	j_gene	CDR3aa	CDR3nt
-	-	TRBV6-5	TRBJ1-4	CASSSTATNEKLFF	TGTGCCAGCAGTTCGACAGCAACTAATGAAAAACTGTTTTTT
-	-	TRBV11-2	TRBJ2-7	CASSLEGGKAYEQYF	TGTGCCAGCAGCTTAGAGGGGGGTAAAGCCTACGAGCAGTACTTC
-	-	TRBV28	TRBJ1-4	CASNLVRAGNEKLFF	TGTGCCAGCAATCTTGTAAGGGCCGGGAATGAAAAACTGTTTTTT
TRBD1	-	TRBV11-2	TRBJ2-7	CASSLRDRPYEQYF	TGTGCCAGCAGCTTACGGGACAGACCCTACGAGCAGTACTTC
-	-	TRBV19	TRBJ2-4	CASSISGGVVQNIQYF	TGTGCCAGTAGTATAAGCGGAGGGGTCGTTCAAAACATTCAGTACTTC
-	-	TRBV6-5	TRBJ1-4	CASSYSIAATNEKLFF	TGTGCCAGCAGTTACTCGATCGCCGCAACTAATGAAAAACTGTTTTTT
TRBD2	-	TRBV5-1	TRBJ2-5	CASSFLFGGQETQYF	TGCGCCAGCAGCTTCCTTTTCGGGGGGCAAGAGACCCAGTACTTC
TRBD1	-	TRBV28	TRBJ1-1	CASTSAGTGGTEAFF	TGTGCCAGCACCTCCGCCGGGACAGGGGGCACTGAAGCTTTCTTT
TRBD1	-	TRBV2	TRBJ1-4	CASSTDRGYEKLFF	TGTGCCAGCAGCACCGACAGGGGGTATGAAAAACTGTTTTTT
-	-	TRBV28	TRBJ1-5	CASSYTRGQPQHF	TGTGCCAGCAGTTATACGAGGGGTCAGCCCCAGCATTTT
-	-	TRBV6-4	TRBJ1-1	CASSASSNTEAFF	TGTGCCAGCAGTGCAAGCTCGAACACTGAAGCTTTCTTT
-	-	TRBV24-1	TRBJ1-2	CATSDPWKDYGYTF	TGTGCCACCTCCGACCCATGGAAGGACTATGGCTACACCTTC
-	-	TRBV4-1	TRBJ1-2	CASSPGGFYGYTF	TGCGCCAGCAGCCCTGGGGGCTTCTATGGCTACACCTTC
-	-	TRBV6-5	TRBJ2-5	CASKIGTAQETQYF	TGTGCCAGCAAGATTGGGACGGCTCAGGAGACCCAGTACTTC
-	few	TRBV30	TRBJ1-2	CAWSVLEGGGYTF	TGTGCCTGGAGTGTACTTGAAGGCGGTGGCTACACCTTC